A single sample gave rise to the 10 T cell receptor beta chains below, sequenced in a study of T cell responses to AZD1222 COVID-19 vaccine. TCRdb keeps only in-frame clones here, not all; method: immunoSEQ multiplex PCR. The sample has around 150,000 clones; 92% are singletons. Sequences were derived from peripheral blood, sampled 28 days after the second AZD1222 dose. Receptors were obtained from an adult who received the AZD1222 COVID-19 vaccine.

In the case of this clone: The sample carries other DNA sequences with the same CDR3. V usage is TRBV19 and J usage is TRBJ1-1; D gene ambiguous. The CDR3 consists of 13 residues. Germline CDR1 and CDR2: LNHDA and SQIVND (reference sequence). With 1 base removed from V and 1 base from J, the gap between germline ends came to 4 bases. The CDR3 DNA is TGTGCCAGTAGTATAGCGCAGAACACTGAAGCTTTCTTT. It specifies CASSIAQNTEAFF.

The chain is built from TRBV28 and TRBJ1-1; 8 positions match TRBD1. This CDR3 contains 15 residues. Germline V CDR1 and CDR2: MDHEN, SYDVKM. With V trimmed by 5 bases and J by 4 bases, 9 bases remained unmatched. The CDR3 loop is CASSQLTGASTEAFF. Here the CDR3 DNA reads TGTGCCAGCAGTCAACTGACAGGGGCGAGCACTGAAGCTTTCTTT.

CDR3 in amino acids: CASSTGTSGVHEQFF. The CDR3 nucleotides are TGTGCCAGCAGCACTGGGACTAGCGGGGTGCATGAGCAGTTCTTC. This rearrangement joins TRBV9 to TRBJ2-1; TRBD2 agrees at 13 bases. CDR3 length: 15 residues. V was clipped by 4 bases and J by 8 bases; unmatched bases: 6. The germline gives CDR1 SGDLS, CDR2 YYNGEE.

The CDR3 loop reads CASSLGGVWGPQHF. CDR3 coding DNA: TGTGCCAGCAGCTTGGGGGGGGTGTGGGGCCCCCAGCATTTT. V gene TRBV7-8 combines with J gene TRBJ1-5, with a tentative D call TRBD1 (5 bases). The CDR3 sequence is 14 residues long. Germline V gene data show CDR1 as SGHVS and CDR2 as FQNEAQ. Trimming stripped 3 bases from V and 10 bases from J, with 16 bases between.

V gene TRBV6-6 combines with J gene TRBJ2-5; D is perhaps TRBD2 (5 bases). This CDR3 region has 14 residues. CDR1 and CDR2 from the germline V gene are MNHNY and SVGAGI (reference sequence). V was pared by 2 bases and J by 5 bases, with 12 bases between. CDR3 bases: TGTGCCAGCAGTTACACACTGGAGGTGGAGACCCAGTACTTC. Translating gives CASSYTLEVETQYF.

The chain joins TRBV7-9 to TRBJ1-1, with D unresolved. Germline CDR1 and CDR2: SEHNR and FQNEAQ (reference sequence). With 5 bases removed from V and 1 base from J, the gap between germline ends came to 8 bases. The CDR3 is 13 residues long. CDR3 DNA: TGTGCCAGCAGCGCTAAGGGGAACACTGAAGCTTTCTTT. Amino acid sequence: CASSAKGNTEAFF.

The rearrangement links TRBV9 to TRBJ1-4, with TRBD1 matching over 8 bases. CDR3 length: 15 amino acids. Unmatched junction bases numbered 4, after V lost 3 bases and J lost 3 bases. Per the germline V gene, CDR1 is SGDLS and CDR2 is YYNGEE. The CDR3, as DNA: TGTGCCAGCAGCGGGGGGGACAGGTCTAATGAAAAACTGTTTTTT. Residues: CASSGGDRSNEKLFF.

The chain links TRBV5-6 to TRBJ2-3, with a possible D match to TRBD2 (5 bases). The CDR3 consists of 16 residues. The V and J ends lost 1 base and 1 base respectively, with 13 bases between them. Germline V gene data show CDR1 as SGHDT and CDR2 as YYEEEE. CDR3 sequence reads: CASSLFLLAGTDTQYF. The CDR3 DNA sequence: TGTGCCAGCAGCTTGTTTCTTCTAGCTGGCACAGATACGCAGTATTTT.

Only one count was recorded for this clone. The chain employs TRBV6-6 and TRBJ1-1, with D perhaps matching TRBD1 (5 bases). The V gene's germline CDR1 is MNHNY and CDR2 SVGAGI (reference sequence). The CDR3 consists of 14 residues. V lost 5 bases and J 3 bases, leaving 13 bases between the germline ends. The CDR3 here is CASSTGPLHTEAFF. For the CDR3, the DNA is TGTGCCAGCAGTACGGGACCGCTTCACACTGAAGCTTTCTTT.

This chain links TRBV19 with TRBJ1-5, with 9 nucleotides matching TRBD1. The CDR3 has 16 residues. Germline lookup yields CDR1 LNHDA and CDR2 SQIVND (reference sequence). J gave up 5 bases and V 6 bases, and 11 bases lay outside the gene matches. CDR3 coding DNA: TGTGCCAGTAGCACCGGACAGGGGATAAGGGATCAGCCCCAGCATTTT. It yields the protein CASSTGQGIRDQPQHF.